Given below is one T cell receptor beta chain in context. Antigen: not known. The source of the sample is a study of OX40 agonist ivuxolimab in advanced cancers. Study-wide background: Subjects had a mean age of around 63 years, with a range of roughly 23 to 80; roughly 80% were male. Partial responses occurred in Three dose-escalation patients, one with hepatocellular carcinoma and two with cutaneous melanoma.

Findings and limits, study-wide: CD4+ and CD8+ blood T cells expanded clonally by week 6 at 0.1 to 3.0 mg/kg.

The CDR3 extends over 15 amino acids. Germline CDR1 reads MNHEY; CDR2 reads SMNVEV (reference sequence). The V end lost 6 bases, the J end lost 1 base, and 12 bases lay between the germline ends. Using immunoSEQ multiplex PCR, the repertoire was profiled, and TCRdb retains in-frame clones only, with some absent. The table records about 80,000 clones, roughly 90% of them present only once. The receptor was isolated from an adult with an advanced solid tumor such as melanoma, head and neck, liver or kidney cancer. The V and J genes are TRBV27 and TRBJ2-2, with D perhaps TRBD1 (5 bases). The source was CD4+ or CD8+ T cells sorted from blood, collected in a trial of the OX40 agonist ivuxolimab. The CDR3 DNA reads TGTGCCAGCAGCCTTTACCAGGGGAACACCGGGGAGCTGTTTTTT. It specifies CASSLYQGNTGELFF.